This section outlines one TCR beta chain sequence together with its context. This clonotype was seen ten or more times. Its antigen has not been determined. No much larger clone exists at a distance of one base, and base qualities are not known. The source of the sample is a study of CD8+CD57+ T cells in acquired aplastic anemia listed by TCRdb under 2018. Regarding the study in general: DNA extracted from sorted CD4+ and CD8+ cells had a mean of about 3 ug, with a range of roughly 0.2 to 27.4 ug. An average of around 10 million reads for CD4+ cells and 11 million to 13 million reads for CD8+ cells was obtained from healthy donor samples. General conclusions and limits of the study: Twenty-nine CD8+ CDR3 sequences were shared between patients and controls but appeared highly expressed in patients and within their immunodominant clones. Between patients and healthy controls, no significant difference in CD8+ Simpson's diversity was found (P=0.060).

Genomic DNA served as template for TCR beta VDJ combination and CDR3 sequence profiling. TCR repertoire sequencing was run on an Illumina HiSeq 2000. The published analysis was carried out like this. Repertoire assessment relied on Simpson's diversity index, CDR3 size and DJ length profiles, and TRBV/TRBJ rearrangement plots. The immunodominant clone was defined as the most abundant DNA sequence in deep sequencing data. CDR3 amino acid sequences were screened for sharing across subjects and were compared with published repertoires and the VDJdb database. TCRdb reprocessed the public reads (quality trimming at Q25 with fastp, clone calling with MiXCR) and kept in-frame beta chains. Every entry covers one CDR3 protein and lists the most common genes and DNA from its rows. Clone size and V and J calls follow TCRdb, not the original study. The sample includes under 200,000 distinct CDR3 sequences, with around 60% observed a single time. 45% of the sample is in the top ten clones.

TCR repertoires of sorted CD4+ and CD8+ blood T cells from severe aplastic anemia patients and healthy subjects were deep-sequenced in the study. Ficoll-Paque density gradient centrifugation was used to isolate peripheral blood mononuclear cells. Before DNA extraction, CD4+ and CD8+ T cells were sorted by FACS or by magnetic beads. The specimen was sorted CD4+, CD8+, or CD8+CD57+ T cells (not recorded which) from PBMCs. The clonotype originates from a human donor in good health.

The CDR3 region reads CASSEVGYEQYF. The DNA sequence is TGTGCCAGCAGCGAGGTCGGGTACGAGCAGTACTTC. The rearrangement combines TRBV7-9 with TRBJ2-7, with the D gene call left open. CDR1 and CDR2, looked up from the germline V gene (reference sequence), are SEHNR and FQNEAQ. Relative to germline, V is 5 bases shorter and J is 4 bases shorter, with 9 bases between their ends. The CDR3, from cysteine to phenylalanine, totals 12 residues. Only the CDR3 part of the read is kept: 36 bases, read in frame from the first base.